These 32 T cell receptor beta chains came from one sample sequenced in a study of OX40 agonist ivuxolimab in advanced cancers. This table comes from immunoSEQ multiplex PCR, and its TCRdb copy is limited to in-frame clones, with some not included. The sample contains approximately 49,000 clones, 75% to 90% of which appear only once. Sequences were derived from CD4+ or CD8+ T cells sorted from blood, sampled in a trial of the OX40 agonist ivuxolimab. All receptors come from an adult with an advanced solid tumor such as melanoma, head and neck, liver or kidney cancer.

This clone was seen a few times. The rearrangement uses TRBV15 and TRBJ2-2; D unclear. In germline, CDR1 is LNHNV, CDR2 YYDKDF (reference sequence). The CDR3 spans 13 residues. The ends were cut back, 5 bases at V and 6 bases at J, with 10 bases in the middle. The CDR3 sequence: CATSLGVAGELFF. DNA for the CDR3: TGTGCCACCAGCCTGGGTGTGGCCGGGGAGCTGTTTTTT.

The chain links TRBV7-9 to TRBJ1-4, with a tentative D call TRBD1 (5 bases). Trimming cost V 6 bases and J 6 bases, with 20 bases left between them. The V gene's germline CDR1 is SEHNR and CDR2 FQNEAQ (reference sequence). This CDR3 comprises 16 residues. In nucleotides, the CDR3 is TGTGCCAGCAGTTCACGGGACCGATTCATTTATGAAAAACTGTTTTTT. Its translation: CASSSRDRFIYEKLFF. The full variable domain, with the rest looked up from reference TRBV7-9 and TRBJ1-4, is DTGVSQNPRHKITKRGQNVTFRCDPISEHNRLYWYRQTLGQGPEFLTYFQNEAQLEKSRLLSDRFSAERPKGSFSTLEIQRTEQGDSAMYLCASSSRDRFIYEKLFFGSGTQLSVL.

V is TRBV19 and J is TRBJ2-6; D may be TRBD2 (6 bases). The CDR3 is 17 residues long. Per the germline V gene, CDR1 is LNHDA and CDR2 is SQIVND (reference sequence). V lost 11 bases, J lost 4 bases, and 24 bases lay in between. CDR3 coding DNA: TGTGCCGCCATGGGGGGTTCTTCCCCTTCGGGGGCCAACGTCCTGACTTTC. Translating gives CAAMGGSSPSGANVLTF.

This clone qualifies as medium-sized. The V gene is TRBV7-9, the J gene TRBJ2-2, with D possibly being TRBD1 (5 bases). Trimming took off 5 bases at V and 7 bases at J, with 17 bases between the two ends. This CDR3 is 15 amino acids long. The germline CDR1 and CDR2 sequences are SEHNR and FQNEAQ (reference sequence). The CDR3 DNA is TGTGCCAGCAGCGCCTCGACAGTCTCTAGCGGGGAGCTGTTTTTT. Translated: CASSASTVSSGELFF.

The rearrangement uses TRBV5-6 and TRBJ2-1; D unclear. The V gene lost 0 bases and the J gene lost 6 bases, with 4 bases spanning the gap. In germline, CDR1 is SGHDT, CDR2 YYEEEE. This CDR3 spans 12 amino acids. The CDR3: CASSLGGNEQFF. The CDR3 nucleotides read TGTGCCAGCAGCTTGGGAGGCAATGAGCAGTTCTTC.

A word on this clone: This likely came from a read error, as a far larger clone is one base away. The sample has other DNA sequences that encode this CDR3 too. The chain uses TRBV7-9 and TRBJ2-7, with D possibly being TRBD2 (5 bases). Per the germline V gene, CDR1 is SEHNR and CDR2 is FQNEAQ (reference sequence). Trimming removed 5 bases from V and 6 bases from J, with 17 bases in between. This CDR3 has 14 residues. CDR3 nucleotide sequence: TGTGCCAGCAGCCAAGATGGCGGACTCGGCGAGCAGTACTTC. Protein: CASSQDGGLGEQYF.

This clone was seen a handful of times. This CDR3 is CASSQTGISTDTQYF. CDR3 bases: TGTGCCAGCAGCCAAACGGGAATAAGCACAGATACGCAGTATTTT. The chain carries TRBV4-2 and TRBJ2-3, with D perhaps TRBD2 (5 bases). Germline lookup yields CDR1 LGHNA and CDR2 YNFKEQ. This CDR3 has 15 amino acids. Trimming removed 2 bases at V and 0 bases at J, with 9 bases between.

The chain is built from TRBV4-3 and TRBJ2-1; 9 bases agree with TRBD1. This CDR3 region has 14 residues. The germline gives CDR1 LGHNA, CDR2 YSLEER. The J segment lost 12 bases and the V segment lost 1 base, leaving 7 bases of the junction unmatched. In DNA, the CDR3 is TGCGCCAGCAGCCAAGCCGGGACAGGGTTGGGGCAGTTCTTC. It specifies CASSQAGTGLGQFF.

The chain recombines TRBV28 with TRBJ1-1; D is ambiguous. The CDR3 is 13 amino acids. CDR1 and CDR2 (germline): MDHEN, SYDVKM. The V gene lost 4 bases and the J gene lost 0 bases, with 6 bases spanning the gap. For the CDR3, the DNA is TGTGCCAGCAGTTATTTAGTGAACACTGAAGCTTTCTTT. As protein: CASSYLVNTEAFF.

Comment on this clone: Other DNA sequences in the sample encode the same CDR3. The chain couples TRBV19 to TRBJ1-1; 9 bases align to TRBD1. J lost 5 bases, V lost 6 bases, and 1 base had no gene match. CDR3 length equals 12 residues. Germline values: CDR1 LNHDA, CDR2 SQIVND (reference sequence). CDR3 in amino acids: CASRTGGTEAFF. DNA of the CDR3: TGTGCCAGTAGGACAGGGGGAACTGAAGCTTTCTTT.

The chain uses TRBV9 and TRBJ2-1; 7 bases fit TRBD1. Germline CDR1 SGDLS, CDR2 YYNGEE. V was pared by 1 base and J by 7 bases, with 8 bases of the junction left unmatched. This CDR3 contains 15 residues. Here the CDR3 reads CASSVLGGRVNEQFF. The CDR3 nucleotides read TGTGCCAGCAGCGTATTAGGGGGCAGGGTGAATGAGCAGTTCTTC.

J is TRBJ2-1 and V is TRBV27; TRBD2 is a possible D gene (6 bases). The CDR3 sequence is 16 residues long. The V end lost 3 bases, the J end lost 4 bases, and 16 bases lay between the germline ends. Per germline, CDR1 MNHEY and CDR2 SMNVEV (reference sequence). The CDR3: CASSFGGEFTYNEQFF. The CDR3 coding sequence is TGTGCCAGCAGTTTCGGGGGAGAGTTTACTTACAATGAGCAGTTCTTC.

This chain joins TRBV5-6 and TRBJ2-2; no reliable D call. The CDR3 runs to 13 residues. The V and J ends lost 2 bases and 4 bases respectively, with 6 bases between them. The germline CDR1 and CDR2 sequences are SGHDT and YYEEEE. CDR3 region: CASSFSLTGELFF. The CDR3 DNA follows: TGTGCCAGCAGCTTCTCCCTCACCGGGGAGCTGTTTTTT.

This sequence joins TRBV2 and TRBJ2-2; 10 positions agree with TRBD2. Germline V lookup: CDR1 SNHLY, CDR2 FYNNEI. The V segment lost 6 bases and the J segment 3 bases; nucleotides outside the gene matches: 10. This CDR3 spans 17 amino acids. CDR3 protein: CASSDILAGDDTGELFF. In DNA form, the CDR3 reads TGTGCCAGCAGCGATATCCTAGCGGGGGATGACACCGGGGAGCTGTTTTTT.

This chain joins TRBV19 and TRBJ2-1; 8 bases map to TRBD1. This CDR3 is built from 14 residues. V dropped 5 bases and J dropped 5; count of bases not matched to a gene: 5. Germline V gene sequence: CDR1 LNHDA, CDR2 SQIVND (reference sequence). This CDR3 is CASSLTGAHNEQFF. CDR3 in DNA: TGTGCCAGTAGTTTGACAGGGGCGCACAATGAGCAGTTCTTC.

The chain combines TRBV2 with TRBJ2-5; D tentatively fits TRBD1 or TRBD2 (5 bases each). V was pared by 6 bases and J by 2 bases, with 16 bases between. The CDR3 has 15 residues. CDR1 is SNHLY, CDR2 FYNNEI, per germline. The CDR3 nucleotides are TGTGCCAGCAGAAGACCCGGGACCCAACAAGAGACCCAGTACTTC. This encodes CASRRPGTQQETQYF.

This chain joins TRBV27 and TRBJ1-1; D is perhaps TRBD1 (6 bases). The V gene lost 3 bases and the J gene lost 8 bases, with 13 bases spanning the gap. The CDR3 extends over 13 amino acids. Germline-derived CDR1 and CDR2 are MNHEY and SMNVEV (reference sequence). The CDR3 reads CASSLAWTAEAFF. The CDR3 coding sequence is TGTGCCAGCAGTTTGGCGTGGACAGCCGAAGCTTTCTTT.

This chain joins TRBV29-1 and TRBJ1-1, with no clear D. Germline-derived CDR1 and CDR2 are SQVTM and ANQGSEA. V was trimmed by 0 bases and J by 4 bases, leaving 15 bases between them. The CDR3 consists of 15 residues. For the CDR3, the DNA is TGCAGCGTTGAAGAAGGCGCGCGCGGGATCACTGAAGCTTTCTTT. Protein product: CSVEEGARGITEAFF.

This sequence joins TRBV7-6 and TRBJ1-5; possibly TRBD1 for D (5 bases). There are 15 residues in the CDR3. Germline CDR1 SGHVS, CDR2 FNYEAQ. The V and J ends lost 6 bases and 3 bases respectively, with 15 bases between them. The CDR3 loop reads CASSLEGQYNQPQHF. Here the CDR3 DNA reads TGTGCCAGCAGTCTAGAGGGGCAGTACAATCAGCCCCAGCATTTT.

This chain joins TRBV23-1 and TRBJ1-6, with TRBD1 matching 7 bases. TRBV23-1 is recorded as an ORF, its role being uncertain. The CDR3 covers 16 residues. Trimming removed 4 bases from V and 9 bases from J; junction bases left unmatched: 12. CDR3 protein: CASSRPGTVKSSPLHF. The DNA of the CDR3 is TGCGCCAGCAGTCGCCCCGGGACAGTAAAGAGTTCACCCCTCCACTTT.

The chain couples TRBV7-9 to TRBJ1-1; D not certain. V was shortened by 2 bases and J by 10 bases, with 17 bases between the two germline ends. CDR3 length: 14 amino acids. Germline V gives CDR1 SEHNR, CDR2 FQNEAQ (reference sequence). The CDR3 sequence is CASSLSSERIGAFF. Written as DNA, the CDR3 is TGTGCCAGCAGCTTATCGTCGGAGAGGATAGGAGCTTTCTTT.

This clone appeared a few times. The chain carries TRBV5-6 and TRBJ2-7, with D possibly matching TRBD2 (5 bases). V was clipped by 1 base and J by 3 bases, with 8 bases between them. The CDR3 runs 13 residues. Germline-derived CDR1 and CDR2 are SGHDT and YYEEEE. CDR3 coding DNA: TGTGCCAGCAGCTTGCGGGGAATCTACGAGCAGTACTTC. Translating gives CASSLRGIYEQYF.

The gene calls are TRBV27 and TRBJ1-4; maybe TRBD1 (6 bases). Trimming took off 7 bases at V and 7 bases at J, with 7 bases between the two ends. Germline V CDR1 and CDR2: MNHEY, SMNVEV (reference sequence). The CDR3 has 11 amino acids. This chain's CDR3 is CASMTGEKLFF. DNA for the CDR3: TGTGCCAGCATGACAGGTGAAAAACTGTTTTTT.

V gene TRBV11-2 combines with J gene TRBJ2-7; the D gene is possibly TRBD2 (6 bases). From germline, CDR1 is SGHAT and CDR2 FQNNGV. V was shortened by 5 bases and J by 0 bases, with 17 bases between the two germline ends. The CDR3 runs to 16 residues. CDR3 sequence: CASSPWRAGDSYEQYV. CDR3 nucleotide sequence: TGTGCCAGCAGCCCTTGGAGGGCGGGTGACTCCTACGAGCAGTACGTC.

The gene calls are TRBV7-2 and TRBJ2-1; 8 bases align to TRBD1. Trimming took 5 bases from V and 5 from J; bases not matched to a gene: 8. The CDR3 length is 15 residues. Germline CDR1 SGHTA, CDR2 FQGNSA. CDR3: CASSPTGVGDNEQFF. In DNA form, the CDR3 reads TGTGCCAGCAGCCCGACAGGGGTAGGTGACAATGAGCAGTTCTTC.

The chain uses TRBV2 and TRBJ2-7, with unresolved D. CDR3 length equals 12 residues. Germline V gene data show CDR1 as SNHLY and CDR2 as FYNNEI. The V and J ends lost 5 bases and 5 bases respectively, with 10 bases between them. Written as DNA, the CDR3 is TGTGCCAGCAGTTGGTCTAAAGACGAGCAGTACTTC. Translating it yields CASSWSKDEQYF.

The V and J genes are TRBV15 and TRBJ2-3; no clear D. Trimming took 0 bases from V and 0 from J, leaving 4 bases between them. This CDR3 is built from 14 residues. The V gene's germline CDR1 is LNHNV and CDR2 YYDKDF (reference sequence). The CDR3 region is CATSRDTSTDTQYF. In DNA form, the CDR3 reads TGTGCCACCAGCAGAGATACTAGCACAGATACGCAGTATTTT.

This CDR3 reads CATSRDGLQETQYF. The CDR3 DNA follows: TGTGCCACCAGCAGAGATGGGCTCCAAGAGACCCAGTACTTC. The gene calls are TRBV15 and TRBJ2-5; D gene uncertain. The length of the CDR3 is 14 residues. In germline, CDR1 is LNHNV, CDR2 YYDKDF (reference sequence). V was shortened by 0 bases and J by 1 base, with 6 bases between the two germline ends.

The chain combines TRBV29-1 with TRBJ2-1, with TRBD2 as a possible D gene (5 bases). With 4 bases removed from V and 0 bases from J, the gap between germline ends came to 7 bases. Germline CDR1 reads SQVTM; CDR2 reads ANQGSEA. CDR3 length equals 13 residues. CDR3 residues: CSVGELSYNEQFF. The CDR3 bases are TGCAGCGTTGGGGAGCTCTCCTACAATGAGCAGTTCTTC.

The chain has TRBV4-1 and TRBJ2-1; D is perhaps TRBD1 (5 bases). This CDR3 is built from 15 residues. Between the trimmed V and J ends, which lost 0 bases and 6 bases, there was a span of 12 bases. The germline V gene has CDR1 MGHRA and CDR2 YSYEKL. CDR3 coding DNA: TGCGCCAGCAGCCAAGACGATGGCAGGGCCAATGAGCAGTTCTTC. It specifies CASSQDDGRANEQFF.

J is TRBJ2-7 and V is TRBV29-1; TRBD2 aligns across 7 bases. Per germline, CDR1 SQVTM and CDR2 ANQGSEA. The CDR3 is 13 amino acids. Trimming removed 6 bases from V and 0 bases from J; junction bases left unmatched: 5. The CDR3 here is CSVRGGGSYEQYF. For the CDR3, the DNA is TGCAGCGTCAGAGGCGGGGGCTCCTACGAGCAGTACTTC.

Points on this clone: The sample contains more than one DNA sequence encoding this CDR3. V usage is TRBV28 and J usage is TRBJ1-4, with D uncertain. Trimming left V 5 bases short and J 3 bases short, with 13 bases between. The CDR3 runs to 15 residues. Germline CDR1 and CDR2: MDHEN and SYDVKM. The CDR3 DNA follows: TGTGCCAGCAGTCCCTCCTCGGCCCCTAATGAAAAACTGTTTTTT. Amino acid sequence: CASSPSSAPNEKLFF. The whole variable domain, filled in from reference TRBV28 and TRBJ1-4, reads DVKVTQSSRYLVKRTGEKVFLECVQDMDHENMFWYRQDPGLGLRLIYFSYDVKMKEKGDIPEGYSVSREKKERFSLILESASTNQTSMYLCASSPSSAPNEKLFFGSGTQLSVL.